The rows below give T cell receptor beta chains drawn from one sample of a study of vaccination effects on CD4 cells after COVID-19. Using immunoSEQ multiplex PCR, the repertoire was profiled, and TCRdb retains in-frame clones only, with some absent. The sample carries approximately 40,000 clones, 76% recorded once. Their antigens remain unidentified. The source was CD4+ T cells from PBMCs cultured without peptide, collected after COVID-19 vaccination. The receptors were gathered from a human donor who had a prior SARS-CoV-2 infection. Each CDR3 is given with its conserved first and last residue. The D gene is left open where the match is weak. Size is omitted from some rows. Given values are once, few, many or a class for expanded clones.

j_call,d_call,v_call,clone_size,cdr3_nt,cdr3_aa
TRBJ1-5,TRBD1,TRBV2,.,TGTGCCAGCAGCGGAATGTGGACAGGGAGTAGAGATGAGCCCCAGCATTTT,CASSGMWTGSRDEPQHF
TRBJ1-6,TRBD1,TRBV15,.,TGTGCCACCAGTCAGGGGGATTCACCCCTCCACTTT,CATSQGDSPLHF
TRBJ2-7,TRBD2,TRBV4-2,.,TGTGCCAGCAGTACTGGACTAGCGGGGGGAAGTCAGCAGTACTTC,CASSTGLAGGSQQYF
TRBJ2-5,.,TRBV6-1,.,TGTGCCAGCAGTGATCTGCCGGAGGGGGTAAGAGAGACCCAGTACTTC,CASSDLPEGVRETQYF
TRBJ1-2,TRBD1,TRBV5-4,.,TGTGCCAGCAGCTTTCCCCGGGACAGCTATGGCTACACCTTC,CASSFPRDSYGYTF
TRBJ2-7,.,TRBV9,once,TGTGCCAGCAGCGCCGCCAGATCAGGCTACGAGCAGTACTTC,CASSAARSGYEQYF
TRBJ1-1,.,TRBV15,.,TGTGCCACCAGCTGGACGGGATGGGGGTCGGGTGAAGCTTTCTTT,CATSWTGWGSGEAFF
TRBJ1-1,.,TRBV7-6,.,TGTGCCAGCAGCGAACGGGTAGGGGACTACACTGAAGCTTTCTTT,CASSERVGDYTEAFF
TRBJ2-1,TRBD2,TRBV7-2,.,TGTGCCAGCAGCATGACTAGCGGGAGAAATTTTGAGCAGTTCTTC,CASSMTSGRNFEQFF
TRBJ2-7,.,TRBV10-3,.,TGTGCCATCAGTGAGTCTAGGGGCGGTTACGAGCAGTACTTC,CAISESRGGYEQYF
TRBJ1-1,.,TRBV5-1,.,TGCGCCAGCAGCTTGGCAGGAGCAGGGAACACTGAAGCTTTCTTT,CASSLAGAGNTEAFF
TRBJ1-2,TRBD1,TRBV2,once,TGTGCCAGCAGTGACAGGGGGCTAGGTGGCTACACCTTC,CASSDRGLGGYTF
TRBJ2-1,TRBD2,TRBV2,few,TGTGCCAGCAGTGAATCCACTAGCGTTTACTCAGGGAATGAGCAGTTCTTC,CASSESTSVYSGNEQFF
TRBJ2-3,.,TRBV11-2,.,TGTGCCAGCAGCCCCGGCCTAACTACAGATACGCAGTATTTT,CASSPGLTTDTQYF
TRBJ1-2,TRBD1,TRBV5-4,.,TGTGCCAGCAGCTTACCCGGACAGGACAACTATGGCTACACCTTC,CASSLPGQDNYGYTF
TRBJ1-6,.,TRBV7-2,few,TGTGCCAGCAGCACTGAGTACCCCGGATTTCCCCTCCACTTT,CASSTEYPGFPLHF
TRBJ2-7,.,TRBV11-2,.,TGTGCCAGCAGCTACCCATATTTAGCGGAGGGATGGGAGCAGTACTTC,CASSYPYLAEGWEQYF
TRBJ1-6,.,TRBV7-8,.,TGTGCCAGCAGCTTACTCAGAGGCAATTCACCCCTCCACTTT,CASSLLRGNSPLHF
TRBJ2-3,.,TRBV27,few,TGTGCCAGCAGTTTTCGACTCTCGTTGGATACGCAGTATTTT,CASSFRLSLDTQYF
TRBJ2-1,.,TRBV20-1,.,TGCAGTGCCGGGACCTGGAATGAGCAGTTCTTC,CSAGTWNEQFF
TRBJ2-7,.,TRBV5-4,.,TGTGCCAGCAGCATCGACGGTACCTACGAGCAGTACTTC,CASSIDGTYEQYF
TRBJ1-2,.,TRBV10-2,.,TGCGCCAGCCTTGGCATTGTAAACTATGGCTACACCTTC,CASLGIVNYGYTF
TRBJ1-1,.,TRBV11-3,.,TGTGCCAGCAGCTGGAACCCTGTGGTTAACACTGAAGCTTTCTTT,CASSWNPVVNTEAFF
TRBJ2-7,.,TRBV2,.,TGTGCCAGCAGCCCGTATTCAGAGCAGTACTTC,CASSPYSEQYF
TRBJ1-2,.,TRBV2,.,TGTGCCAGCAGAGAAAGAGGGAACGGTGGCTACACCTTC,CASRERGNGGYTF
TRBJ2-5,TRBD1,TRBV18,.,TGTGCCAGCTCAGTTAGACGGACCGGGACAGAGAAAGAGACCCAGTACTTC,CASSVRRTGTEKETQYF
TRBJ2-3,.,TRBV11-3,.,TGTGCCAGCAGCTTAGAGGGTAGGGGAGATACGCAGTATTTT,CASSLEGRGDTQYF
TRBJ1-1,.,TRBV9,.,TGTGCCAGCAGCGTAGAACAGAACACTGAAGCTTTCTTT,CASSVEQNTEAFF
TRBJ1-2,.,TRBV3-1/TRBV3-2,few,TGTGCCAGCAGCCGGGCCGAAAGTGGGGGCTACACCTTC,CASSRAESGGYTF
TRBJ2-7,.,TRBV7-2,.,TGTGCCAGCAGCCTACGGGACCGCTTCGAGCAGTACTTC,CASSLRDRFEQYF
TRBJ1-1,TRBD1,TRBV6-1,.,TGTGCCAGCAGTAGCCGGGACAGGGGGCGCACTGAAGCTTTCTTT,CASSSRDRGRTEAFF
TRBJ2-1,.,TRBV3-1/TRBV3-2,few,TGTGCCAGCAGCCAATTTGGGGATGAGCAGTTCTTC,CASSQFGDEQFF
TRBJ1-2,.,TRBV5-4,few,TGTGCCAGCAGCTTGTCCGGCTATGGCTACACCTTC,CASSLSGYGYTF
TRBJ2-4,TRBD1,TRBV4-1,.,TGCGCCAGCAGCCAGGGACAGGGGATTGCCAAAAACATTCAGTACTTC,CASSQGQGIAKNIQYF
TRBJ2-5,.,TRBV28,.,TGTGCCAGCAGTACCCAGGGGAGCGGGGACCAAGAGACCCAGTACTTC,CASSTQGSGDQETQYF
TRBJ1-1,.,TRBV3-1/TRBV3-2,.,TGTGCCAGCAGCCTGGGGCAGAACACTGAAGCTTTCTTT,CASSLGQNTEAFF